This T cell receptor beta chain was profiled in a study of regulatory T cells in long-lasting Graves disease. In the study overall: By definition, persistent Graves' disease involved antithyroid drugs for over 5 years alongside positive TSH receptor antibodies.

CDR1 and CDR2 (germline): DFQATT, SNEGSKA (reference sequence). V trimming: 5 bases; J trimming: 2 bases; junction bases outside the gene matches: 8. The CDR3 loop spans 15 amino acids. This clonotype has ten or more counts. As to time point: persistent/refractory GD, antithyroid drugs over 5 years with positive TRAb. The TCR library was made from RNA extracted from PBMCs. To make TCR beta libraries, researchers used iRepertoire HTBI primers and Arm-PCR of CDR3 regions. TCRdb fed the multiplex PCR reads into MiXCR, producing one record per CDR3 protein. Of about 470,000 distinct CDR3 sequences in the sample, roughly 20% were seen once.

Sequencing was performed on peripheral blood mononuclear cells (PBMCs), taken when the disease was refractory, from a patient treated with antithyroid drugs. The rearrangement links TRBV20-1 to TRBJ2-5; TRBD1 matches 10 bases. The TCR originated in a female donor with Graves disease. The CDR3 sequence: CSAGPPDRGQETQYF. For the CDR3, the DNA is TGCAGTGCTGGCCCCCCGGACAGGGGGCAAGAGACCCAGTACTTC.